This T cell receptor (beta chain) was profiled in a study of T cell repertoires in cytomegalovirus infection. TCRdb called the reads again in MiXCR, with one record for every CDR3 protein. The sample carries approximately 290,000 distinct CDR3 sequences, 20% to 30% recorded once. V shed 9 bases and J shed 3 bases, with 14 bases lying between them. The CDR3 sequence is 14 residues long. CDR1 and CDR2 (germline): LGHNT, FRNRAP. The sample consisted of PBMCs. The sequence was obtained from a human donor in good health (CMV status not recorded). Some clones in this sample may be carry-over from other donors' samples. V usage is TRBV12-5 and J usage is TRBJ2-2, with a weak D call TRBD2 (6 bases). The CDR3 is CASRRDGDTGELFF. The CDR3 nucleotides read TGTGCTAGCAGGCGGGACGGGGACACCGGGGAGCTGTTTTTT.